This T cell receptor (beta chain) was found in a study of blood T cell repertoires in COVID-19. Study-level background: Sources were T cells, B-cell-depleted T cells, or PBMCs; the material itself was cDNA or gDNA.

The CDR3 consists of 12 residues. V gave up 4 bases and J gave up 15 bases, with 16 bases separating them. Germline values: CDR1 SGHDN, CDR2 FVKESK. The protocol was immunoSEQ multiplex PCR, while the TCRdb copy is restricted to in-frame clones and leaves out a portion. The table lists 65,000 to 85,000 clones, approximately 92% of them singletons, with about 7.1% in the top ten. The chain employs TRBV14 and TRBJ2-1, with a possible D match to TRBD2 (5 bases). The source is a human donor in a cohort sampled during active COVID-19. The material sequenced was peripheral blood. CDR3 bases: TGTGCCAGCAGCCCCACTAGTATCCCCATGTTCTTC. It translates to CASSPTSIPMFF.